These T cell receptor beta chains were read from a single sample in a study of glioma-infiltrating T cells. TCRdb ran MiXCR on the multiplex PCR reads and lists one entry per CDR3 protein. The repertoire holds about 410,000 distinct CDR3 sequences, less than 50% seen once, with around 12% in the top ten. Input material: glioma tissue, nonneoplastic brain tissue, or PBMCs (not recorded which). The receptors come from a human donor with low-grade glioma or glioblastoma, undergoing nonglioma brain surgery, or in good health (not recorded which). Both conserved end residues are part of each CDR3. The order of the fields is D gene, clone size, J gene, V gene, CDR3 protein, CDR3 DNA. D genes are given only for firm matches. A row's size may be missing; if present it is once, few, many or a size class.

TRBD1 | few | TRBJ2-7 | TRBV20-1 | CSASWGTGSGEQYF | TGCAGTGCAAGCTGGGGGACAGGGTCTGGCGAGCAGTACTTC
. | . | TRBJ2-1 | TRBV4-2 | CASTSGGSGYNEQFF | TGTGCCAGCACCTCCGGAGGTAGCGGCTACAATGAGCAGTTCTTC
. | few | TRBJ2-4 | TRBV4-3 | CASSQVSGDIQYF | TGCGCCAGCAGCCAAGTCTCGGGGGACATTCAGTACTTC
TRBD1 | few | TRBJ1-4 | TRBV28 | CASRDPTGANEKLFF | TGTGCCAGCAGAGACCCGACAGGGGCTAATGAAAAACTGTTTTTT
. | . | TRBJ2-3 | TRBV20-1 | CSAPIHGSGADTQYF | TGCAGTGCCCCCATCCACGGGAGTGGAGCTGATACGCAGTATTTT
. | . | TRBJ1-2 | TRBV20-1 | CSASGTIYGYTF | TGCAGTGCTAGCGGCACTATCTATGGCTACACCTTC
. | many | TRBJ2-1 | TRBV6-1 | CASSGVLSSYNEQFF | TGTGCCAGCAGTGGAGTGTTAAGCTCCTACAATGAGCAGTTCTTC
. | . | TRBJ1-1 | TRBV25-1 | CASSLMSGTPPGGEAFF | TGTGCCAGCAGCTTAATGTCCGGGACACCTCCTGGGGGTGAAGCTTTCTTT
. | many | TRBJ1-1 | TRBV7-2 | CASSFGGRGEAFF | TGTGCCAGCAGCTTTGGGGGAAGGGGTGAAGCTTTCTTT
. | . | TRBJ1-1 | TRBV7-8 | CASSQRRVGTTEAFF | TGTGCCAGCAGCCAACGCAGGGTAGGGACCACTGAAGCTTTCTTT
. | few | TRBJ2-5 | TRBV18 | CASSPPGLTYQETQYF | TGTGCCAGCTCACCCCCGGGTCTGACGTACCAAGAGACCCAGTACTTC
. | . | TRBJ1-1 | TRBV19 | CASSIIVNTEAFF | TGTGCCAGTAGTATAATAGTGAACACTGAAGCTTTCTTT
. | few | TRBJ1-5 | TRBV24-1 | CATSDQDYSNQPQHF | TGTGCCACCAGTGACCAGGACTATAGCAATCAGCCCCAGCATTTT
. | once | TRBJ1-1 | TRBV4-3 | CASSRLTLGPEVMNTEAFF | TGCGCCAGCAGCCGCCTCACACTGGGTCCGGAGGTGATGAACACTGAAGCTTTCTTT
. | . | TRBJ2-2 | TRBV11-2 | CASSLERLAGELFF | TGTGCCAGCAGCCTAGAGCGTTTGGCCGGGGAGCTGTTTTTT
TRBD2 | . | TRBJ2-4 | TRBV20-1 | CSAKRDGENIQYF | TGCAGTGCTAAGCGGGACGGGGAAAACATTCAGTACTTC
. | few | TRBJ1-5 | TRBV6-2/TRBV6-3 | CASSYGDGRNQPQHF | TGTGCCAGCAGTTACGGGGATGGGAGGAATCAGCCCCAGCATTTT
TRBD1 | . | TRBJ1-1 | TRBV15 | CATSRDIGQGAPGTEAFF | TGTGCCACCAGCAGAGATATCGGACAGGGGGCCCCAGGCACTGAAGCTTTCTTT
. | . | TRBJ1-6 | TRBV9 | CASSTGSNNSPLHF | TGTGCCAGCAGCACGGGGTCGAATAATTCACCCCTCCACTTT
. | . | TRBJ2-4 | TRBV20-1 | CSASSSLYIQYF | TGCAGTGCTAGCTCCTCACTATACATTCAGTACTTC
TRBD1 | few | TRBJ2-3 | TRBV3-1 | CASSPYRDRDTDTQYF | TGTGCCAGCAGCCCCTACCGGGACAGGGACACAGATACGCAGTATTTT
. | few | TRBJ1-2 | TRBV2 | CASRPRTDNYGYTF | TGTGCCAGCAGGCCGCGGACGGACAACTATGGCTACACCTTC
. | . | TRBJ1-5 | TRBV6-2/TRBV6-3 | CAISPRVGRGDNQPQHF | TGTGCCATCAGCCCCCGAGTGGGCAGGGGCGACAATCAGCCCCAGCATTTT
. | . | TRBJ1-5 | TRBV7-2 | CASSLGRGSNQPQHF | TGTGCCAGCAGCTTGGGGAGAGGTAGCAATCAGCCCCAGCATTTT
. | . | TRBJ2-7 | TRBV20-1 | CSAEGPPQGPEQYF | TGCAGTGCCGAAGGTCCCCCACAGGGACCCGAGCAGTACTTC
. | few | TRBJ2-7 | TRBV12-3/TRBV12-4 | CASSLRWGEQYF | TGTGCCAGCAGTTTACGCTGGGGCGAGCAGTACTTC
. | . | TRBJ1-1 | TRBV12-3/TRBV12-4 | CASGIQGNTEAFF | TGTGCCAGCGGCATACAGGGAAACACTGAAGCTTTCTTT
. | . | TRBJ2-3 | TRBV28 | CASTRMGSSTDTQYF | TGTGCCAGCACTAGGATGGGCAGCAGCACAGATACGCAGTATTTT
. | few | TRBJ2-4 | TRBV28 | CASSLGLRARLAKNIQYF | TGTGCCAGCAGTTTAGGTCTCAGGGCCCGACTAGCCAAAAACATTCAGTACTTC
. | . | TRBJ2-1 | TRBV27 | CASSSIAFGSYNKQFF | TGTGCCAGCAGTTCCATAGCGTTCGGCTCCTACAATAAGCAGTTCTTC
. | few | TRBJ2-1 | TRBV6-2/TRBV6-3 | CASSRASQGQFNEQFF | TGTGCCAGCAGCCGTGCGTCACAAGGACAGTTCAATGAGCAGTTCTTC
TRBD1 | . | TRBJ2-1 | TRBV3-1 | CASSQGLGTGVHNEQFF | TGTGCCAGCAGCCAAGGTCTCGGGACAGGGGTCCACAATGAGCAGTTCTTC
. | . | TRBJ2-1 | TRBV5-1 | CASSLVSDTYNEQFF | TGCGCCAGCAGCTTGGTATCCGACACCTACAATGAGCAGTTCTTC
TRBD2 | . | TRBJ2-1 | TRBV12-3/TRBV12-4 | CASSSWASGGGNEQFF | TGTGCCAGCAGTTCATGGGCTAGCGGAGGAGGTAATGAGCAGTTCTTC
. | . | TRBJ2-7 | TRBV28 | CASRRTDAYEQYF | TGTGCCAGCCGGAGGACGGATGCCTACGAGCAGTACTTC
. | . | TRBJ2-1 | TRBV7-9 | CASSPRVWSSYNEQFF | TGTGCCAGCAGCCCTCGGGTGTGGAGCTCCTACAATGAGCAGTTCTTC
. | . | TRBJ1-1 | TRBV7-9 | CASSWRYEAFF | TGTGCCAGCAGCTGGAGATATGAAGCTTTCTTT
TRBD1 | many | TRBJ1-2 | TRBV4-3 | CASSQELGTAGGHGYTF | TGCGCCAGCAGCCAAGAGTTGGGGACAGCTGGTGGTCATGGCTACACCTTC
TRBD1 | many | TRBJ2-1 | TRBV27 | CASSFEGAWDEQFF | TGTGCCAGCAGTTTTGAGGGGGCGTGGGATGAGCAGTTCTTC
TRBD2 | few | TRBJ2-7 | TRBV3-1 | CASSPTGLAGMHEQYF | TGTGCCAGCAGCCCTACGGGACTAGCGGGAATGCACGAGCAGTACTTC
. | . | TRBJ1-5 | TRBV27 | CASSTRGSQPQHF | TGTGCCAGCAGTACCAGGGGTTCGCAGCCCCAGCATTTT
. | many | TRBJ1-1 | TRBV28 | CATGQSRPLNTEAFF | TGTGCCACCGGACAGAGTAGACCTTTGAACACTGAAGCTTTCTTT
TRBD2 | . | TRBJ2-3 | TRBV28 | CASSPGPLAGGQRTDTQYF | TGTGCCAGCAGTCCCGGACCACTAGCGGGAGGGCAAAGAACAGATACGCAGTATTTT
. | many | TRBJ2-4 | TRBV28 | CASSDSARNIQYF | TGTGCCAGCAGTGATTCGGCCAGAAACATTCAGTACTTC